This T cell receptor (beta chain) is from a study of blood T cell repertoires in COVID-19. Study overall: Material from acute and convalescent COVID-19 was sourced from the United States, Italy and Spain.

V dropped 7 bases and J dropped 6; count of bases not matched to a gene: 10. Per the germline V gene, CDR1 is SNHLY and CDR2 is FYNNEI. This CDR3 has 15 residues. The authors' processing: Amplification with reference gene primers provided the estimates of nucleated cell counts. Libraries were prepared by immunoSEQ multiplex PCR; TCRdb keeps only in-frame clonotypes and omits some of them. That table is the source of V, J and clone size, and D and trimming were worked out from the DNA. The sample holds 250,000 or so clones; roughly 86% are singletons and the top ten take around 9%. Specimen: peripheral blood. This chain joins TRBV2 and TRBJ1-2; 11 bases fit TRBD1. This TCR derives from a man aged 35 to 55 with active or convalescent COVID-19. This CDR3 is CASNQGQGVYDGYTF. In DNA form, the CDR3 reads TGTGCCAGCAACCAGGGACAGGGGGTCTACGATGGCTACACCTTC.